The next 20 T cell receptor beta chains were all read from a single sample in a study of T cells in Graves' hyperthyroidism and ophthalmopathy. It was RNA transcripts that yielded the amplified TCR beta CDR3 regions. Primed by the HTBI set, a first-round RT-PCR was run on the TCR CDR3. One entry per CDR3 protein, called by TCRdb with MiXCR from the multiplex PCR reads. The sample has hundreds of thousands of distinct CDR3 sequences, 14% to 15% seen once. The sequencing input was blood. The source of these receptors is a woman aged 40 to 50 with Graves' ophthalmopathy.

This clonotype has ten or more counts. This sequence joins TRBV29-1 and TRBJ1-1; 9 nucleotides agree with TRBD1. V dropped 1 base and J dropped 10; count of bases not matched to a gene: 7. The CDR3 is 13 residues long. The germline V gene has CDR1 SQVTM and CDR2 ANQGSEA. CDR3 protein: CSVEGQGDLGAFF. The CDR3 DNA reads as TGCAGCGTTGAAGGACAGGGGGACCTAGGAGCTTTCTTT.

This sequence joins TRBV27 and TRBJ2-2; 10 positions agree with TRBD2. The CDR3 consists of 17 residues. V was pared by 6 bases and J by 0 bases, with 7 bases of the junction left unmatched. From germline, CDR1 is MNHEY and CDR2 SMNVEV (reference sequence). The CDR3 DNA follows: TGTGCCAGCAGATCTAGCGGGAGACCCCCGAACACCGGGGAGCTGTTTTTT. Amino acid sequence: CASRSSGRPPNTGELFF.

The chain combines TRBV7-2 with TRBJ1-2; D is unresolved. Germline-derived CDR1 and CDR2 are SGHTA and FQGNSA. The ends were cut back, 1 base at V and 6 bases at J, with 15 bases in the middle. The CDR3 has 15 residues. CDR3 residues: CASSLVGPASDGYTF. In DNA form, the CDR3 reads TGTGCCAGCAGCTTAGTTGGGCCCGCCTCCGATGGCTACACCTTC.

This clonotype was observed at least ten times. This chain connects TRBV15 to TRBJ1-1; D not resolved. Trimming took 0 bases from V and 1 from J, leaving 9 bases between them. CDR1 and CDR2 (germline): LNHNV, YYDKDF (reference sequence). CDR3 length equals 15 residues. The CDR3 here is CATSRDRTANTEAFF. The CDR3 bases are TGTGCCACCAGCAGAGATCGAACGGCGAACACTGAAGCTTTCTTT.

Ten or more counts support this clonotype. V is TRBV12-3 or TRBV12-4 and J is TRBJ2-3, with D perhaps matching TRBD1 (5 bases). CDR3 size: 13 residues. Trimming pared 4 bases from V and 3 bases from J, leaving 8 bases between. The CDR3 DNA reads as TGTGCCAGCAGTTCCGACAGAACAGATACGCAGTATTTT. Translating it yields CASSSDRTDTQYF.

Details on this clonotype: A much larger clone lies a single base off, so this may be a read error. This chain joins TRBV5-5 and TRBJ2-7; 7 bases line up with TRBD1. Looked up from germline, CDR1 is SGHKS and CDR2 is YYEKEE (reference sequence). V was pared by 4 bases and J by 5 bases, with 9 bases of the junction left unmatched. CDR3 length: 14 amino acids. CDR3 bases: TGTGCCAGCAGCCCCCTGACAGGGCCCAACGAGCAGTACTTC. Protein sequence: CASSPLTGPNEQYF.

Ten or more counts support this clonotype. This rearrangement joins TRBV4-1 to TRBJ2-7; D perhaps matches TRBD2 (6 bases). Germline V gives CDR1 MGHRA, CDR2 YSYEKL. Trimming stripped 4 bases from V and 3 bases from J, with 16 bases between. The CDR3 has 15 amino acids. Here the CDR3 DNA reads TGCGCCAGCAGCCCCTCGACTAGGTCCAACTACGAGCAGTACTTC. Translating it yields CASSPSTRSNYEQYF.

This clonotype appeared many times. This rearrangement joins TRBV20-1 to TRBJ2-7; TRBD2 matches at 12 bases. Germline V gene lookup returns CDR1 DFQATT and CDR2 SNEGSKA (reference sequence). V was pared by 1 base and J by 3 bases, with 19 bases of the junction left unmatched. This CDR3 region has 20 residues. The CDR3 here is CSARAARLTSGSQAGYEQYF. Written as DNA, the CDR3 is TGCAGTGCTAGAGCGGCCAGGCTGACTAGCGGGAGTCAGGCCGGCTACGAGCAGTACTTC.

There are many counts of this clonotype. J is TRBJ1-1 and V is TRBV10-3; no firm D call. The CDR3 runs 14 residues. The V end was cut by 0 bases, the J end by 1 base, with 6 bases between. Germline CDR1 ENHRY, CDR2 SYGVKD. The CDR3 sequence: CAISESSANTEAFF. DNA of the CDR3: TGTGCCATCAGTGAGTCATCAGCGAACACTGAAGCTTTCTTT.

This clonotype was found many times. V and J are TRBV12-3 or TRBV12-4 and TRBJ2-7, with TRBD2 as a possible D gene (6 bases). The CDR3 sequence is 11 residues long. Trimming pared 3 bases from V and 7 bases from J, leaving 7 bases between. CDR3 sequence reads: CASSFSGEQYF. The CDR3 DNA is TGTGCCAGCAGTTTTAGCGGAGAGCAGTACTTC.

This clonotype appeared many times. The CDR3 region is CASSLGIEQYF. The DNA for the CDR3 is TGCGCCAGCAGCTTGGGGATCGAGCAGTACTTC. This chain uses TRBV5-1 with TRBJ2-7; D gene uncertain. V lost 0 bases to trimming and J lost 6 bases, with 4 bases between them. Per the germline V gene, CDR1 is SGHRS and CDR2 is YFSETQ. This CDR3 is built from 11 residues.

The genes are TRBV5-1 and TRBJ2-5, with 7 bases lining up with TRBD2. CDR3 length: 15 residues. In germline, CDR1 is SGHRS, CDR2 YFSETQ. J lost 2 bases, V lost 1 base, and 5 bases had no gene match. In DNA form, the CDR3 reads TGCGCCAGCAGCTTGCGACTAGCAGCACAAGAGACCCAGTACTTC. Encoded protein: CASSLRLAAQETQYF. The whole variable domain, remainder taken from reference TRBV5-1 and TRBJ2-5, is KAGVTQTPRYLIKTRGQQVTLSCSPISGHRSVSWYQQTPGQGLQFLFEYFSETQRNKGNFPGRFSGRQFSNSRSEMNVSTLELGDSALYLCASSLRLAAQETQYFGPGTRLLVL.

The chain has TRBV19 and TRBJ1-1, with D perhaps matching TRBD1 (5 bases). The CDR3 totals 12 residues. The germline V and J ends were trimmed by 11 bases and 3 bases, with 13 bases remaining between them. The V gene's germline CDR1 is LNHDA and CDR2 SQIVND (reference sequence). In nucleotides, the CDR3 is TGTGCCGGCCAGGGTAGAGACACTGAAGCTTTCTTT. This gives the protein CAGQGRDTEAFF.

This clonotype was detected ten times or more. The V call is TRBV27, the J call TRBJ2-7, with 11 bases lining up with TRBD2. Germline CDR1 reads MNHEY; CDR2 reads SMNVEV (reference sequence). The CDR3 totals 16 residues. Trimming took 8 bases from V and 1 from J; bases not matched to a gene: 10. Written as DNA, the CDR3 is TGTGCCAGCGGAACTAGCGGGGGAGATGGATCCTACGAGCAGTACTTC. Translation gives CASGTSGGDGSYEQYF.

In this sample, this clonotype turned up many times. This CDR3 reads CASRLYLTEYTEAFF. The CDR3 DNA is TGTGCCAGCCGCCTCTACCTGACAGAGTACACTGAAGCTTTCTTT. The chain joins TRBV7-8 to TRBJ1-1, with D possibly being TRBD1 (5 bases). V lost 8 bases, J lost 3 bases, and 19 bases lay in between. This CDR3 comprises 15 residues. Per the germline V gene, CDR1 is SGHVS and CDR2 is FQNEAQ.

At least ten counts were recorded for this clonotype. The chain recombines TRBV12-3 or TRBV12-4 with TRBJ2-1; 7 bases agree with TRBD2. Unmatched junction bases numbered 1, after V lost 4 bases and J lost 10 bases. This CDR3 has 11 residues. The CDR3 reads CASSSGGEQFF. DNA for the CDR3: TGTGCCAGCAGTTCGGGAGGCGAGCAGTTCTTC.

This clonotype was counted ten times or more. Relative to the germline gene, one junction end is altered; a read error may explain this. The chain joins TRBV15 to TRBJ1-2; D may be TRBD1 (6 bases). The CDR3 extends over 18 amino acids. Germline V lookup: CDR1 LNHNV, CDR2 YYDKDF (reference sequence). CDR3 sequence: CTTRGVTISGTLNYGYTF. CDR3 nucleotides: TGTACCACCAGGGGAGTTACCATCTCTGGGACCCTAAACTATGGCTACACCTTC.

This clonotype occurred many times. CDR3 bases: TGCAGCGTTGTTCGGGAGGATGAGACCCAGTACTTC. Translated: CSVVREDETQYF. This sequence joins TRBV29-1 and TRBJ2-5; TRBD2 matches at 7 bases. After removal of 4 bases from V and 5 bases from J, the junction contained 4 bases not matched to a gene. CDR3 length: 12 residues. Germline CDR1 reads SQVTM; CDR2 reads ANQGSEA.

This clonotype was observed many times. The chain links TRBV5-8 to TRBJ2-5, with D unresolved. Germline-derived CDR1 and CDR2 are SGHTS and YDEGEE. Trimming stripped 2 bases from V and 4 bases from J, with 12 bases between. This CDR3 region has 14 residues. DNA of the CDR3: TGTGCCAGCAGCTTCGGTGACTCAGGAGAGACCCAGTACTTC. Amino acid sequence: CASSFGDSGETQYF.

Many counts were recorded for this clonotype. The genes are TRBV5-1 and TRBJ1-2; D gene unclear. V lost 0 bases to trimming and J lost 5 bases, with 14 bases between them. The germline CDR1 and CDR2 sequences are SGHRS and YFSETQ. There are 15 residues in the CDR3. CDR3 region: CASSLDAAGVYGYTF. The CDR3 DNA reads as TGCGCCAGCAGCTTGGACGCGGCAGGAGTTTATGGCTACACCTTC.